The sequence of this T cell receptor beta chain was determined in a study of blood T cell repertoires in COVID-19. Germline CDR1 SGHKS, CDR2 YYEKEE (reference sequence). Trimming shortened V by 2 bases and J by 6 bases, and 20 bases separated the two germline ends. This CDR3 comprises 16 residues. The data were produced by immunoSEQ multiplex PCR, yet TCRdb's version contains in-frame clones alone and is incomplete. Among about 240,000 clones listed, about four fifths were seen once. The sample comprised peripheral blood. The chain is built from TRBV5-5 and TRBJ1-2; a weak D match, TRBD1 (6 bases). This TCR was sampled from a man younger than 40 who had recovered from COVID-19. The CDR3 here is CASSFRLGRGIDGYTF. CDR3 DNA sequence: TGTGCCAGCAGCTTTCGGTTGGGCAGGGGAATCGATGGCTACACCTTC.